These 16 T cell receptor beta chains were sequenced from one sample in a study of PD-1 blockade in classical Hodgkin lymphoma. Assay: immunoSEQ multiplex PCR; the TCRdb copy retains only in-frame clones and omits some. The table includes 95,000 to 100,000 clones, 75% to 90% detected once. Each of the patients experienced relapse following autologous stem cell transplantation, and their brentuximab vedotin exposure differed. The sample in question was peripheral blood mononuclear cells (PBMCs), obtained before the second cycle of nivolumab. The source is a human donor with classical Hodgkin lymphoma.

J is TRBJ2-7 and V is TRBV18; 9 bases agree with TRBD2. Per the germline V gene, CDR1 is KGHSH and CDR2 is LQKENI. The V segment lost 3 bases and the J segment 5 bases; nucleotides outside the gene matches: 2. The CDR3 has 13 residues. The CDR3 region is CASSPSGGDEQYF. In nucleotides, the CDR3 is TGTGCCAGCTCACCTAGCGGGGGCGACGAGCAGTACTTC.

This chain links TRBV27 with TRBJ2-7; D may be TRBD1 (7 bases). CDR3 size: 14 residues. The V and J ends lost 1 base and 5 bases respectively, with 12 bases between them. Germline assignment: CDR1 MNHEY and CDR2 SMNVEV (reference sequence). This chain's CDR3 is CASSLFRGRNEQYF. Written as DNA, the CDR3 is TGTGCCAGCAGTTTATTCAGGGGGAGGAACGAGCAGTACTTC.

The genes are TRBV30 and TRBJ2-7; 7 bases align to TRBD2. This CDR3 is 15 amino acids long. With 2 bases clipped from V and 0 bases from J, the junction kept 7 bases outside the gene matches. CDR1 and CDR2 (germline): GTSNPN, SVGIG (reference sequence). The CDR3 coding sequence is TGTGCCTGGAGTTGGAAGCGGGGCCTCTCCTACGAGCAGTACTTC. Protein product: CAWSWKRGLSYEQYF.

V usage is TRBV7-2 and J usage is TRBJ1-1; 11 bases agree with TRBD1. The J segment lost 5 bases and the V segment lost 4 bases, leaving 9 bases of the junction unmatched. This CDR3 region has 16 residues. Germline CDR1 SGHTA, CDR2 FQGNSA. CDR3 DNA: TGTGCCAGCAGCTCCAACAGGGACAGGGGGTCTACTGAAGCTTTCTTT. Translation gives CASSSNRDRGSTEAFF.

CDR3 sequence: CASSPSSAYEQYF. The CDR3 coding sequence is TGTGCCAGCTCACCTAGTTCAGCCTACGAGCAGTACTTC. The chain combines TRBV18 with TRBJ2-7, with unresolved D. The germline gives CDR1 KGHSH, CDR2 LQKENI. V lost 3 bases, J lost 2 bases, and 8 bases lay in between. This CDR3 region has 13 residues. Supplemented by reference TRBV18 and TRBJ2-7, the full variable domain reads NAGVMQNPRHLVRRRGQEARLRCSPMKGHSHVYWYRQLPEEGLKFMVYLQKENIIDESGMPKERFSAEFPKEGPSILRIQQVVRGDSAAYFCASSPSSAYEQYFGPGTRLTVT.

The V gene is TRBV28, the J gene TRBJ2-7; 11 nucleotides line up with TRBD1. Germline V CDR1 and CDR2: MDHEN, SYDVKM. The CDR3 length is 13 residues. Trimming cost V 5 bases and J 8 bases; bases outside gene matches: 5. The CDR3 reads CASSAGTGGKQYF. CDR3 nucleotide sequence: TGTGCCAGCAGTGCTGGGACAGGGGGAAAGCAGTACTTC. The full variable domain, with the rest looked up from reference TRBV28 and TRBJ2-7, is DVKVTQSSRYLVKRTGEKVFLECVQDMDHENMFWYRQDPGLGLRLIYFSYDVKMKEKGDIPEGYSVSREKKERFSLILESASTNQTSMYLCASSAGTGGKQYFGPGTRLTVT.

The V and J genes are TRBV7-3 and TRBJ2-1, with D possibly TRBD2 on 6 matching bases. This CDR3 comprises 15 residues. Germline loops: CDR1 SGHTA, CDR2 FQGTGA. V lost 2 bases and J 0 bases, leaving 8 bases between the germline ends. The CDR3 coding sequence is TGTGCCAGCAGCTTAGTCGGGAGCTCCTACAATGAGCAGTTCTTC. It encodes CASSLVGSSYNEQFF.

This chain links TRBV19 with TRBJ2-1; 7 nucleotides match TRBD2. After removal of 5 bases from V and 4 bases from J, the junction contained 8 bases not matched to a gene. Germline V gene lookup returns CDR1 LNHDA and CDR2 SQIVND (reference sequence). The CDR3 has 15 residues. The DNA of the CDR3 is TGTGCCAGTAGTCCACCGGGACTAAGATACAATGAGCAGTTCTTC. Protein product: CASSPPGLRYNEQFF. Filled out from reference TRBV19 and TRBJ2-1, the complete variable domain reads DGGITQSPKYLFRKEGQNVTLSCEQNLNHDAMYWYRQDPGQGLRLIYYSQIVNDFQKGDIAEGYSVSREKKESFPLTVTSAQKNPTAFYLCASSPPGLRYNEQFFGPGTRLTVL.

The gene calls are TRBV10-3 and TRBJ2-5; TRBD2 matches 12 bases. The J segment lost 5 bases and the V segment lost 6 bases, leaving 4 bases of the junction unmatched. Germline lookup yields CDR1 ENHRY and CDR2 SYGVKD. The CDR3 has 14 amino acids. The CDR3 coding sequence is TGTGCCATCAGCTCCGGGACTAGCGGGGAGACCCAGTACTTC. Residues: CAISSGTSGETQYF.

This clone was seen a single time. The chain recombines TRBV7-2 with TRBJ2-5, with D uncertain. V was clipped by 1 base and J by 4 bases, with 4 bases between them. In germline, CDR1 is SGHTA, CDR2 FQGNSA. The CDR3 contains 12 residues. The CDR3 protein is CASSLGRETQYF. In DNA form, the CDR3 reads TGTGCCAGCAGCTTAGGGCGAGAGACCCAGTACTTC.

The chain combines TRBV4-1 with TRBJ2-3; 14 nucleotides match TRBD2. Germline V gene data show CDR1 as MGHRA and CDR2 as YSYEKL. V shed 0 bases and J 5 bases; nucleotides not matched to a gene: 1. The CDR3 contains 16 residues. The CDR3 reads CASSQETSGGVDTQYF. CDR3 bases: TGCGCCAGCAGCCAAGAGACTAGCGGGGGGGTAGATACGCAGTATTTT.

The rearrangement links TRBV6-5 to TRBJ1-4, with D tentatively TRBD1 (5 bases). Per the germline V gene, CDR1 is MNHEY and CDR2 is SVGAGI. The CDR3 extends over 15 amino acids. Trimming cost V 2 bases and J 6 bases, with 13 bases left between them. The CDR3 loop is CASSYRTRGDEKLFF. The CDR3 bases are TGTGCCAGCAGTTACAGGACCCGAGGGGATGAAAAACTGTTTTTT.

The chain uses TRBV4-3 and TRBJ1-3, with TRBD1 matching over 7 bases. The germline CDR1 and CDR2 sequences are LGHNA and YSLEER. J was trimmed by 0 bases and V by 4 bases; bases with no gene match: 6. There are 16 residues in the CDR3. CDR3 coding DNA: TGCGCCAGCAGCCGCGGACAGGTCCTCTCTGGAAACACCATATATTTT. Its protein is CASSRGQVLSGNTIYF.

The chain joins TRBV19 to TRBJ2-2; D ambiguous. CDR1 LNHDA and CDR2 SQIVND come from the germline V gene (reference sequence). CDR3 length equals 12 residues. The V gene lost 5 bases and the J gene lost 2 bases, with 3 bases spanning the gap. This CDR3 reads CASSVNTGELFF. The CDR3, as DNA: TGTGCCAGTAGTGTTAACACCGGGGAGCTGTTTTTT. Full variable domain (missing parts from reference TRBV19 and TRBJ2-2): DGGITQSPKYLFRKEGQNVTLSCEQNLNHDAMYWYRQDPGQGLRLIYYSQIVNDFQKGDIAEGYSVSREKKESFPLTVTSAQKNPTAFYLCASSVNTGELFFGEGSRLTVL.

The chain couples TRBV4-1 to TRBJ1-2; tentatively, D is TRBD1 (6 bases). This CDR3 is 18 amino acids long. V lost 0 bases and J 5 bases, leaving 22 bases between the germline ends. Germline assignment: CDR1 MGHRA and CDR2 YSYEKL. CDR3 nucleotide sequence: TGCGCCAGCAGCCAAGAAAATAGGCAGGGGTCCCTCAGTTATGGCTACACCTTC. It is translated as CASSQENRQGSLSYGYTF.

This chain joins TRBV6-6 and TRBJ1-2, with D perhaps TRBD1 (5 bases). Trimming took 2 bases from V and 4 from J, leaving 11 bases between them. CDR3 length: 14 amino acids. Germline CDR1 is MNHNY and CDR2 is SVGAGI (reference sequence). CDR3 bases: TGTGCCAGCAGTTACGCCGACAGAAGCTATGGCTACACCTTC. Translated: CASSYADRSYGYTF.